These 27 T cell receptor beta chains share one sample of origin, sequenced in a study of blood T cell repertoires in COVID-19 (TCRdb year 2020). The library was produced with the immunoSEQ multiplex PCR assay. Held by TCRdb, this immuneACCESS table contains in-frame sequences only and omits some clones. Under half of the omission traces to an unresolved V gene where checked; the cause of the rest is unknown. This sample holds 150,000 or so clones; roughly four fifths were observed only once. The ten biggest clones cover under 4.5% of the sample. What was sequenced was peripheral blood. These receptors all come from a woman aged 55 to 70 with acute or convalescent COVID-19.

This sequence joins TRBV28 and TRBJ2-2, with D possibly TRBD1 on 5 matching bases. Germline V CDR1 and CDR2: MDHEN, SYDVKM. The length of the CDR3 is 19 residues. With 3 bases removed from V and 0 bases from J, the gap between germline ends came to 20 bases. In nucleotides, the CDR3 is TGTGCCAGCAGTTTTCTCCGCGCGACTGCAGGGTCGAACACCGGGGAGCTGTTTTTT. Translation gives CASSFLRATAGSNTGELFF.

On this clone: The junction does not match germline at one end; this may be a read error. This sequence joins TRBV29-1 and TRBJ1-2; 7 bases map to TRBD1. CDR3 size: 10 residues. CDR1 and CDR2 from the germline V gene are SQVTM and ANQGSEA. CDR3: CSVETGTDNF. The CDR3, as DNA: TGCAGCGTCGAGACCGGGACAGACAACTTC.

The rearrangement joins TRBV14 to TRBJ1-4; no definite D call. Between the trimmed V and J ends, which lost 4 bases and 8 bases, there was a span of 17 bases. CDR3 size: 15 residues. The germline CDR1 and CDR2 sequences are SGHDN and FVKESK. CDR3 region: CASSPGGIIGEKLFF. The CDR3 coding sequence is TGTGCCAGCAGCCCGGGAGGAATAATCGGGGAAAAACTGTTTTTT.

The J gene is TRBJ1-2, the V gene TRBV6-5, with D possibly matching TRBD1 (6 bases). Germline V lookup: CDR1 MNHEY, CDR2 SVGAGI. The CDR3 covers 14 residues. V lost 7 bases and J 0 bases, leaving 12 bases between the germline ends. The CDR3 DNA follows: TGTGCCAGCACCAGACAGGCCGCTAACTATGGCTACACCTTC. Translation: CASTRQAANYGYTF.

In this sample, this clone turned up a few times. The rearrangement uses TRBV28 and TRBJ2-7; unclear D gene. The CDR3 runs to 12 residues. CDR1 is MDHEN and CDR2 is SYDVKM in the germline V gene. Trimming took off 3 bases at V and 2 bases at J, with 5 bases between the two ends. CDR3 in DNA: TGTGCCAGCAGTTTCAGTGCCTACGAGCAGTACTTC. It is translated as CASSFSAYEQYF.

The J gene is TRBJ2-7, the V gene TRBV19; D unclear. Trimming pared 2 bases from V and 0 bases from J, leaving 11 bases between. Germline V lookup: CDR1 LNHDA, CDR2 SQIVND (reference sequence). The CDR3 totals 15 residues. DNA for the CDR3: TGTGCCAGTAGTATAACAACTCGGAGCTCCTACGAGCAGTACTTC. Amino acids: CASSITTRSSYEQYF.

This clone was seen just once. Other DNA sequences in this sample translate to the same CDR3. The genes are TRBV15 and TRBJ1-1, with D uncertain. Deletions cut 0 bases from V and 2 bases from J, with 10 bases between. This CDR3 has 15 residues. Per germline, CDR1 LNHNV and CDR2 YYDKDF (reference sequence). The chain's CDR3 is CATSREAGINTEAFF. CDR3 DNA sequence: TGTGCCACCAGCAGAGAGGCAGGAATTAACACTGAAGCTTTCTTT.

CDR3 in amino acids: CAIGAGDSNEQFF. The CDR3 nucleotides read TGTGCCATCGGGGCGGGAGATAGTAATGAGCAGTTCTTC. The rearrangement joins TRBV10-3 to TRBJ2-1; TRBD2 matches 7 bases. The CDR3 consists of 13 residues. Germline CDR1 ENHRY, CDR2 SYGVKD. V dropped 8 bases and J dropped 7; count of bases not matched to a gene: 8.

The count of this clone is one. The rearrangement uses TRBV5-1 and TRBJ2-1; 15 positions agree with TRBD2. Germline V gives CDR1 SGHRS, CDR2 YFSETQ. The CDR3 has 16 residues. V lost 4 bases, J lost 7 bases, and 6 bases stayed unmatched. CDR3 residues: CASSDTGLAGGNEQFF. CDR3 DNA: TGCGCCAGCAGCGACACCGGACTAGCGGGGGGGAATGAGCAGTTCTTC.

The chain couples TRBV29-1 to TRBJ1-1; D not certain. Per germline, CDR1 SQVTM and CDR2 ANQGSEA. Trimming took off 6 bases at V and 1 base at J, with 15 bases between the two ends. The CDR3 has 14 residues. CDR3 sequence reads: CSVQHRQTNTEAFF. The DNA for the CDR3 is TGCAGCGTCCAGCATCGACAAACGAACACTGAAGCTTTCTTT.

V usage is TRBV28 and J usage is TRBJ1-6; D is uncertain. Germline assignment: CDR1 MDHEN and CDR2 SYDVKM. The CDR3 covers 11 residues. V lost 4 bases to trimming and J lost 17 bases, with 12 bases between them. CDR3 nucleotides: TGTGCCAGCAGTTATAATTCAGTGGTCCACTTT. This sequence encodes CASSYNSVVHF.

The chain uses TRBV2 and TRBJ2-7, with 8 bases matching TRBD2. The CDR3 extends over 14 amino acids. Germline V gives CDR1 SNHLY, CDR2 FYNNEI. After removal of 5 bases from V and 0 bases from J, the junction contained 3 bases not matched to a gene. The CDR3 is CASSTGRASYEQYF. In DNA, the CDR3 is TGTGCCAGCAGTACCGGGAGGGCCTCCTACGAGCAGTACTTC.

This chain uses TRBV19 with TRBJ2-2; TRBD1 aligns across 7 bases. The CDR3 extends over 15 amino acids. The J segment lost 5 bases and the V segment lost 2 bases, leaving 5 bases of the junction unmatched. Germline V gene data show CDR1 as LNHDA and CDR2 as SQIVND (reference sequence). Here the CDR3 reads CASSINRGGTGELFF. The CDR3 coding sequence is TGTGCCAGTAGTATAAACAGGGGCGGAACCGGGGAGCTGTTTTTT.

The sample holds one count of this clone. The chain recombines TRBV14 with TRBJ2-7; TRBD2 is a possible D gene (6 bases). Germline V lookup: CDR1 SGHDN, CDR2 FVKESK. V was trimmed by 1 base and J by 7 bases, leaving 11 bases between them. The length of the CDR3 is 13 residues. The CDR3 reads CASSQALGREQYF. DNA for the CDR3: TGTGCCAGCAGCCAAGCGTTAGGGAGGGAGCAGTACTTC.

V gene TRBV29-1 combines with J gene TRBJ2-3; 10 bases are a match to TRBD2. The germline V gene has CDR1 SQVTM and CDR2 ANQGSEA. Trimming removed 3 bases from V and 6 bases from J; junction bases left unmatched: 3. This CDR3 has 13 residues. Written as DNA, the CDR3 is TGCAGCGTTGATTTTAGCGGGGGGGATACGCAGTATTTT. It yields the protein CSVDFSGGDTQYF.

This clone showed up just once. This rearrangement joins TRBV3-1 (or the pseudogene TRBV3-2) to TRBJ1-2; maybe TRBD1 (5 bases). CDR1 is LGHDT, CDR2 YNNKEL, per germline (reference sequence). Trimming removed 5 bases from V and 2 bases from J, with 18 bases in between. The CDR3 consists of 16 residues. Written as DNA, the CDR3 is TGTGCCAGCAGCTTAATGGGAGGGGTTCGGAACTATGGCTACACCTTC. Translating it yields CASSLMGGVRNYGYTF.

The rearrangement links TRBV5-4 to TRBJ2-7, with 7 bases lining up with TRBD2. Germline CDR1 and CDR2: SGHNT and YYREEE (reference sequence). The CDR3 sequence is 15 residues long. V shed 0 bases and J 6 bases; nucleotides not matched to a gene: 9. The CDR3 reads CASSLEGGRISEQYF. CDR3 DNA: TGTGCCAGCAGCTTGGAGGGCGGGAGAATTAGCGAGCAGTACTTC.

The chain combines TRBV3-1 (or the pseudogene TRBV3-2) with TRBJ2-1, with D possibly TRBD2 on 7 matching bases. This CDR3 has 14 residues. The ends were cut back, 2 bases at V and 5 bases at J, with 10 bases in the middle. The germline V gene encodes CDR1 LGHDT and CDR2 YNNKEL (reference sequence). CDR3 DNA: TGTGCCAGCAGCCAACAGGGGAGGGACAATGAGCAGTTCTTC. Translating it yields CASSQQGRDNEQFF.

This clone was detected only a few times. The chain employs TRBV2 and TRBJ2-2, with D possibly matching TRBD1 (6 bases). Germline CDR1 and CDR2: SNHLY and FYNNEI. This CDR3 is 14 amino acids long. V lost 8 bases and J 2 bases, leaving 12 bases between the germline ends. The CDR3 region has the DNA TGTGCCAGCCTAATGGACAGTAACACCGGGGAGCTGTTTTTT. This codes for CASLMDSNTGELFF. The variable domain in full, with the rest retrieved from reference TRBV2 and TRBJ2-2, is EPEVTQTPSHQVTQMGQEVILRCVPISNHLYFYWYRQILGQKVEFLVSFYNNEISEKSEIFDDQFSVERPDGSNFTLKIRSTKLEDSAMYFCASLMDSNTGELFFGEGSRLTVL.

The chain combines TRBV10-2 with TRBJ2-7, with a tentative D call TRBD1 (6 bases). CDR3 length: 19 amino acids. Germline CDR1 is WSHSY and CDR2 is SAAADI. Trimming left V 9 bases short and J 0 bases short, with 30 bases between. DNA of the CDR3: TGCGCCAGATCGTCGTTTGGGAGTCTAGACAGGAACAGCTCCTACGAGCAGTACTTC. This sequence encodes CARSSFGSLDRNSSYEQYF.

This rearrangement joins TRBV10-3 to TRBJ2-1; 10 positions match TRBD2. Germline CDR1 and CDR2: ENHRY and SYGVKD. The V gene end was trimmed by 3 bases and the J gene end by 8 bases; junction bases not matched to a gene: 10. The CDR3 is 16 amino acids. The CDR3 is CAISDGASGSVDEQFF. The CDR3 region has the DNA TGTGCCATCAGTGACGGGGCTAGCGGGAGCGTAGATGAGCAGTTCTTC.

J is TRBJ1-6 and V is TRBV6-5; the D is unclear. Germline-derived CDR1 and CDR2 are MNHEY and SVGAGI. V lost 3 bases to trimming and J lost 5 bases, with 11 bases between them. This CDR3 has 15 amino acids. In DNA, the CDR3 is TGTGCCAGCAGTTATATGGCCCCCCATAATTCACCCCTCCACTTT. This codes for CASSYMAPHNSPLHF.

V gene TRBV4-3 combines with J gene TRBJ2-1, with TRBD2 matching 16 bases. The CDR3 runs 18 residues. Per germline, CDR1 LGHNA and CDR2 YSLEER. The V segment lost 4 bases and the J segment 5 bases; nucleotides outside the gene matches: 8. The CDR3 sequence: CASSREGLAGGPNNEQFF. CDR3 DNA sequence: TGCGCCAGCAGCCGAGAGGGACTAGCGGGAGGGCCTAACAATGAGCAGTTCTTC.

This chain joins TRBV24-1 and TRBJ2-7, with a tentative D call TRBD2 (5 bases). The CDR3 sequence is 12 residues long. Trimming left V 5 bases short and J 7 bases short, with 11 bases between. Germline V lookup: CDR1 KGHDR, CDR2 SFDVKD. Written as DNA, the CDR3 is TGTGCCACCAGTGGAGGGCCAGGAGAGCAGTACTTC. It is translated as CATSGGPGEQYF.

V and J are TRBV18 and TRBJ2-6; 7 bases match TRBD1. Trimming at V came to 4 bases and at J to 0 bases, leaving 12 bases not matched to a gene. Germline V gene lookup returns CDR1 KGHSH and CDR2 LQKENI. This CDR3 comprises 19 residues. The DNA of the CDR3 is TGTGCCAGCTCACTTGAAGACAGGGACCCCCACTCTGGGGCCAACGTCCTGACTTTC. Protein sequence: CASSLEDRDPHSGANVLTF.

This rearrangement joins TRBV27 to TRBJ2-2, with D possibly being TRBD2 (6 bases). Germline loops: CDR1 MNHEY, CDR2 SMNVEV (reference sequence). This CDR3 comprises 15 residues. V was cut by 6 bases and J by 1 base, with 12 bases left in between. Here the CDR3 DNA reads TGTGCCAGCAGCCCCGGGACTGTGAACACCGGGGAGCTGTTTTTT. This encodes CASSPGTVNTGELFF.

A word on this clone: The identical CDR3 is also encoded by other nucleotide sequences in the sample. The rearrangement uses TRBV29-1 and TRBJ1-5; no clear D gene. Trimming removed 4 bases from V and 0 bases from J, with 7 bases in between. The CDR3 covers 13 residues. Germline assignment: CDR1 SQVTM and CDR2 ANQGSEA. The CDR3 sequence: CSVAGNSNQPQHF. Here the CDR3 DNA reads TGCAGCGTTGCGGGGAATAGCAATCAGCCCCAGCATTTT.